Listed below are T cell receptor beta chains from one sample, sequenced in a study of graft-versus-host responses after intestinal transplantation. This table comes from immunoSEQ multiplex PCR, and its TCRdb copy is limited to in-frame clones, with some not included. The sample includes about 90,000 clones, 94% of them seen just once. These receptors' antigens are unknown. The material sequenced was unstimulated CD4+ T cells sorted from spleen or lymph node cells, taken before transplant. Receptors were obtained from a human donor who was the organ donor for an intestinal transplant. Both conserved end residues are part of each CDR3. Each record gives: V gene, clone size, D gene, CDR3 length, J gene, CDR3 protein, CDR3 DNA. The D gene is left open where the match is weak. The size of a clone is reported for some rows only, either as once, few or many, or as a class for expanded clones.

>TRBV9|-|TRBD1|15|TRBJ1-6
CASSSRTGDNSPLHF
TGTGCCAGCAGCTCGCGGACAGGAGATAATTCACCCCTCCACTTT
>TRBV28|-|-|12|TRBJ1-4
CASSLVGEKLFF
TGTGCCAGCAGTCTGGTGGGAGAAAAACTGTTTTTT
>TRBV19|-|-|14|TRBJ1-4
CASSMVRDNEKLFF
TGTGCCAGTAGTATGGTTCGAGATAATGAAAAACTGTTTTTT
>TRBV5-1|-|-|16|TRBJ2-2
CASSLATGWGTGELFF
TGCGCCAGCAGCTTGGCCACGGGGTGGGGCACCGGGGAGCTGTTTTTT
>TRBV5-1|-|-|15|TRBJ2-7
CASSLVSGTSYEQYF
TGCGCCAGCAGCTTGGTATCAGGAACATCCTACGAGCAGTACTTC
>TRBV25-1|-|TRBD2|15|TRBJ2-3
CASGGLAGGSDTQYF
TGTGCCAGCGGGGGACTAGCGGGGGGCTCAGATACGCAGTATTTT
>TRBV28|once|-|13|TRBJ1-1
CASLGRGFTEAFF
TGTGCCAGCCTAGGGAGAGGGTTCACTGAAGCTTTCTTT
>TRBV2|-|TRBD1|17|TRBJ1-5
CASSDGTGMYSNQPQHF
TGTGCCAGCAGTGATGGGACAGGGATGTATAGCAATCAGCCCCAGCATTTT
>TRBV27|-|-|15|TRBJ1-2
CASSLQGRGHYGYTF
TGTGCCAGCAGTTTACAGGGCAGGGGTCACTATGGCTACACCTTC
>TRBV18|few|-|12|TRBJ2-2
CASSSYTGELFF
TGTGCCAGCTCATCCTACACCGGGGAGCTGTTTTTT
>TRBV5-1|-|-|13|TRBJ2-3
CASSLGATDTQYF
TGCGCCAGCAGCTTGGGGGCTACAGATACGCAGTATTTT
>TRBV5-1|-|-|14|TRBJ2-5
CASSLDGAEETQYF
TGCGCCAGCAGCTTGGACGGGGCTGAGGAGACCCAGTACTTC
>TRBV4-2|-|TRBD2|17|TRBJ2-3
CASSRALAGVSTDTQYF
TGTGCCAGCAGCCGGGCTCTAGCGGGGGTTAGCACAGATACGCAGTATTTT
>TRBV6-5|-|-|14|TRBJ2-7
CASALRSDRYEQYF
TGTGCCAGCGCCCTCAGATCAGACAGATACGAGCAGTACTTC
>TRBV6-1|-|TRBD1|16|TRBJ1-2
CASSDHVGQGIYGYTF
TGTGCCAGCAGTGACCACGTGGGACAGGGGATCTATGGCTACACCTTC
>TRBV25-1|-|-|15|TRBJ2-3
CASSERPTPTDTQYF
TGTGCCAGCAGTGAACGCCCTACCCCCACAGATACGCAGTATTTT
>TRBV20-1|-|-|11|TRBJ2-7
CSAMSNYEQYF
TGCAGTGCTATGTCAAACTACGAGCAGTACTTC
>TRBV5-1|-|TRBD1|16|TRBJ2-7
CASSLLGQVSSYEQYF
TGCGCCAGCAGCTTGTTGGGACAGGTCAGCTCCTACGAGCAGTACTTC
>TRBV11-3|-|TRBD1|18|TRBJ2-6
CASSRSDRGGSGANVLTF
TGTGCCAGCAGCCGATCTGACAGGGGGGGCTCTGGGGCCAACGTCCTGACTTTC
>TRBV10-3|-|-|13|TRBJ1-1
CAISEMGNTEAFF
TGTGCCATCAGTGAAATGGGAAACACTGAAGCTTTCTTT
>TRBV27|-|TRBD1|16|TRBJ1-6
CASSSSPGGNNSPLHF
TGTGCCAGCAGTTCCTCTCCAGGGGGAAATAATTCACCCCTCCACTTT
>TRBV19|-|TRBD1|14|TRBJ1-2
CATGPRGPNYGYTF
TGTGCCACGGGACCCAGGGGGCCGAACTATGGCTACACCTTC
>TRBV7-9|-|-|14|TRBJ1-2
CASSFKGDGYGYTF
TGTGCCAGCAGCTTTAAGGGAGACGGGTATGGCTACACCTTC
>TRBV28|-|-|11|TRBJ1-2
CASSSGYGYTF
TGTGCCAGCAGTTCAGGGTATGGCTACACCTTC
>TRBV5-1|-|TRBD1|15|TRBJ1-2
CASSLRDSSYYGYTF
TGCGCCAGCAGCCTCCGGGACAGTTCCTACTATGGCTACACCTTC
>TRBV5-1|-|TRBD1|15|TRBJ1-6
CASSHTQGVRSPLHF
TGCGCCAGCAGCCACACCCAGGGGGTACGGTCACCCCTCCACTTT
>TRBV5-1|-|TRBD2|17|TRBJ2-1
CAGSWGPSGGATREQFF
TGCGCCGGCAGCTGGGGACCTAGCGGGGGGGCCACGAGGGAGCAGTTCTTC
>TRBV27|-|-|15|TRBJ2-3
CASSLWGGAADTQYF
TGTGCCAGCAGTTTATGGGGGGGGGCGGCAGATACGCAGTATTTT
>TRBV5-1|-|TRBD2|16|TRBJ2-3
CASSYRLAGGTDTQYF
TGCGCCAGCAGCTATCGACTAGCGGGGGGCACAGATACGCAGTATTTT
>TRBV18|-|-|15|TRBJ2-1
CASSRDRRGFDEQFF
TGTGCCAGCTCGCGTGACAGACGAGGCTTCGATGAGCAGTTCTTC
>TRBV6-1|-|TRBD1|14|TRBJ2-7
CASSSSTGGYEQYF
TGTGCCAGCAGTTCCTCGACAGGGGGTTACGAGCAGTACTTC
>TRBV19|once|-|14|TRBJ1-5
CASSTDYSNQPQHF
TGTGCCAGTAGCACAGATTATAGCAATCAGCCCCAGCATTTT
>TRBV18|-|-|16|TRBJ2-1
CASSPLLSGAYNEQFF
TGTGCCAGCTCACCCCTCCTATCAGGGGCCTACAATGAGCAGTTCTTC
>TRBV7-6|-|TRBD1|15|TRBJ2-5
CASSLGTGVGETQYF
TGTGCCAGCAGCTTAGGCACAGGGGTAGGGGAGACCCAGTACTTC
>TRBV9|-|TRBD2|18|TRBJ2-2
CASSVLAGAPVQAGELFF
TGTGCCAGCAGCGTACTAGCGGGGGCCCCAGTTCAGGCCGGGGAGCTGTTTTTT
>TRBV18|-|-|14|TRBJ2-7
CASSPPAQAYEQYF
TGTGCCAGCTCACCACCGGCGCAGGCCTACGAGCAGTACTTC
>TRBV2|-|TRBD1|17|TRBJ2-7
CASSQRPLQGTSYEQYF
TGTGCCAGCAGCCAAAGACCACTACAGGGGACCTCCTACGAGCAGTACTTC
>TRBV5-1|-|TRBD2|16|TRBJ2-3
CASSLEGGRGTDTQYF
TGCGCCAGCAGCTTGGAGGGAGGGAGGGGTACAGATACGCAGTATTTT
>TRBV7-8|-|-|15|TRBJ1-5
CASSLGERGRQPQHF
TGTGCCAGCAGCTTAGGAGAGAGGGGACGCCAGCCCCAGCATTTT
>TRBV5-4|-|-|14|TRBJ1-2
CASSLDGGAYGYTF
TGTGCCAGCAGCTTGGATGGGGGGGCCTATGGCTACACCTTC
>TRBV5-1|-|TRBD2|15|TRBJ2-1
CASSQGLAGMNEQFF
TGCGCCAGCAGTCAAGGACTAGCGGGGATGAATGAGCAGTTCTTC
>TRBV5-1|-|TRBD1|15|TRBJ1-3
CASSLTGTGGDTIYF
TGCGCCAGCAGCTTGACCGGGACAGGAGGGGACACCATATATTTT
>TRBV5-4|-|-|15|TRBJ2-7
CASSLDRTPFYEQYF
TGTGCCAGCAGCTTAGATAGGACTCCCTTCTACGAGCAGTACTTC
>TRBV27|-|-|15|TRBJ1-1
CASSLSTGWNTEAFF
TGTGCCAGCAGTTTATCGACAGGTTGGAACACTGAAGCTTTCTTT
>TRBV7-3|few|TRBD1|14|TRBJ1-3
CASSPGGQGSTIYF
TGTGCCAGCAGCCCCGGGGGACAGGGATCGACCATATATTTT
>TRBV5-1|-|TRBD1|14|TRBJ1-4
CASSLVQGGEKLFF
TGCGCCAGCAGCTTGGTCCAGGGGGGTGAAAAACTGTTTTTT
>TRBV7-8|-|-|16|TRBJ2-5
CASSPGWGDGWETQYF
TGTGCCAGCAGCCCAGGATGGGGGGATGGTTGGGAGACCCAGTACTTC
>TRBV5-1|-|-|14|TRBJ1-4
CASKTGTANEKLFF
TGCGCCAGCAAAACAGGGACCGCTAATGAAAAACTGTTTTTT